These 18 T cell receptor beta chains share one sample of origin, sequenced in a study of T-cell reconstitution after alpha-beta-depleted transplantation in children. Unique molecular identifiers were built into the TCRbeta library. TCRdb itself ran the PCR reads through MiXCR, one entry per CDR3 protein. The data contain some 140,000 distinct CDR3 sequences, around 9.8% of them singletons. This sample comprised PBMCs, mostly from graft donor cells, obtained 180 days after TCRalphabeta/CD19-depleted stem cell transplant. These TCRs come from a girl under three years old who had a stem cell transplant for combined immunodeficiency, so the T cells may come from the graft donor.

This clonotype showed up many times. V and J are TRBV5-1 and TRBJ2-7; D is uncertain. Germline values: CDR1 SGHRS, CDR2 YFSETQ. V was trimmed by 0 bases and J by 2 bases, leaving 9 bases between them. This CDR3 has 14 residues. DNA of the CDR3: TGCGCCAGCAGCTTGGGACTGGGGACCTACGAGCAGTACTTC. It translates to CASSLGLGTYEQYF.

The chain has TRBV7-9 and TRBJ2-5; TRBD2 matches 13 bases. The V and J ends lost 5 bases and 5 bases, in that order; junction bases with no gene match: 8. This CDR3 comprises 16 residues. Germline lookup yields CDR1 SEHNR and CDR2 FQNEAQ (reference sequence). The CDR3: CASSILAGGPLETQYF. DNA of the CDR3: TGTGCCAGCAGCATACTAGCGGGAGGGCCTTTGGAGACCCAGTACTTC.

The chain has TRBV14 and TRBJ2-3; D unresolved. The germline V gene has CDR1 SGHDN and CDR2 FVKESK. The CDR3 has 13 amino acids. Trimming took 4 bases from V and 6 from J, leaving 11 bases between them. The CDR3 sequence is CASSRDLGDTQYF. CDR3 bases: TGTGCCAGCAGCCGGGATTTGGGGGATACGCAGTATTTT.

This clonotype was seen more than once but under ten times. The chain has TRBV12-3 or TRBV12-4 and TRBJ2-1; TRBD2 agrees at 8 bases. The V segment lost 5 bases and the J segment 10 bases; nucleotides outside the gene matches: 10. This CDR3 region has 14 residues. This chain's CDR3 is CASSRSGRGAEQFF. CDR3 DNA: TGTGCCAGCAGTCGAAGCGGGAGAGGGGCGGAGCAGTTCTTC.

This clonotype was found a few times. This chain uses TRBV11-3 with TRBJ1-2; the D is unclear. V lost 2 bases to trimming and J lost 6 bases, with 13 bases between them. The CDR3 totals 14 residues. Germline V lookup: CDR1 SGHNT, CDR2 YENEEA. The CDR3 nucleotides read TGTGCCAGCAGCTTAACCGGCAGCCTGCATGGCTACACCTTC. It specifies CASSLTGSLHGYTF.

The sample holds a few counts of this clonotype. J is TRBJ2-1 and V is TRBV29-1; D is tentatively TRBD1 or TRBD2 (5 bases each). CDR3 size: 13 residues. Germline V gives CDR1 SQVTM, CDR2 ANQGSEA. V was cut by 4 bases and J by 6 bases, with 13 bases left in between. The CDR3 reads CSVGTGPGNEQFF. The CDR3, as DNA: TGCAGCGTTGGAACGGGACCCGGCAATGAGCAGTTCTTC.

This clonotype occurred many times. The V call is TRBV11-2, the J call TRBJ2-7; D ambiguous. Germline loops: CDR1 SGHAT, CDR2 FQNNGV. The CDR3 extends over 11 amino acids. Trimming cost V 3 bases and J 6 bases, with 6 bases left between them. The CDR3, as DNA: TGTGCCAGCAGCTTCTTAACCGAGCAGTACTTC. Amino acids: CASSFLTEQYF.

The chain links TRBV20-1 to TRBJ2-3; 14 bases agree with TRBD2. Germline values: CDR1 DFQATT, CDR2 SNEGSKA (reference sequence). V lost 4 bases and J lost 0; bases outside the gene matches: 12. The length of the CDR3 is 19 residues. CDR3 amino acids: CSATPISGTSGRSTDTQYF. The CDR3 DNA reads as TGCAGTGCTACCCCCATTTCCGGGACTAGCGGGAGAAGCACAGATACGCAGTATTTT.

This clonotype was seen only a few times. The chain is built from TRBV10-3 and TRBJ2-7, with TRBD1 identical over 7 bases. The V gene's germline CDR1 is ENHRY and CDR2 SYGVKD. V dropped 6 bases and J dropped 0; count of bases not matched to a gene: 5. This CDR3 contains 14 residues. The CDR3 coding sequence is TGTGCCATCAGACTACAGGGGCCCTCCTACGAGCAGTACTTC. Its protein is CAIRLQGPSYEQYF.

This clonotype was detected only a few times. The CDR3 DNA reads as TGTGCCAGCAGTTTAGGGTTGGGGGGGGCGTCGCACGAGCAGTACTTC. Its translation: CASSLGLGGASHEQYF. The chain combines TRBV12-3 or TRBV12-4 with TRBJ2-7, with a possible D match to TRBD2 (7 bases). V lost 1 base and J 5 bases, leaving 18 bases between the germline ends. The CDR3 is 16 residues long.

This clonotype appeared a few times. This chain uses TRBV29-1 with TRBJ2-1; 11 bases align to TRBD2. The junction had 7 bases not matched to a gene; V was cut back by 5 bases and J by 4 bases. The germline V gene has CDR1 SQVTM and CDR2 ANQGSEA. CDR3 size: 15 residues. CDR3 sequence: CSVSPLAGGYNEQFF. The DNA of the CDR3 is TGCAGCGTTAGCCCCCTAGCGGGAGGTTACAATGAGCAGTTCTTC.

The gene calls are TRBV7-2 and TRBJ2-1; TRBD2 agrees at 10 bases. The V segment lost 5 bases and the J segment 7 bases; nucleotides outside the gene matches: 8. The CDR3 consists of 15 residues. Germline V gives CDR1 SGHTA, CDR2 FQGNSA. Here the CDR3 DNA reads TGTGCCAGCAGCCCCCTAGCGGGAGTCAAGAATGAGCAGTTCTTC. Protein product: CASSPLAGVKNEQFF. Looking up the rest from reference TRBV7-2 and TRBJ2-1 gives the full variable domain: GAGVSQSPSNKVTEKGKDVELRCDPISGHTALYWYRQSLGQGLEFLIYFQGNSAPDKSGLPSDRFSAERTGGSVSTLTIQRTQQEDSAVYLCASSPLAGVKNEQFFGPGTRLTVL.

CDR3 nucleotide sequence: TGTGCCAGCAGCTTAAGGAGGCTGAACACTGAAGCTTTCTTT. Amino acids: CASSLRRLNTEAFF. The chain employs TRBV7-9 and TRBJ1-1; no firm D call. Trimming shortened V by 2 bases and J by 0 bases, and 7 bases separated the two germline ends. Germline assignment: CDR1 SEHNR and CDR2 FQNEAQ (reference sequence). The CDR3 has 14 residues.

The chain employs TRBV7-8 and TRBJ2-7, with TRBD1 identical over 8 bases. The CDR3 loop spans 15 amino acids. Per the germline V gene, CDR1 is SGHVS and CDR2 is FQNEAQ. Germline trimming cut 1 base from V and 3 bases from J; bases unmatched to any gene: 5. The CDR3 nucleotides read TGTGCCAGCAGCTTAGGGGTAGGACAGGGCTACGAGCAGTACTTC. It specifies CASSLGVGQGYEQYF.

Only a few counts were recorded for this clonotype. The V call is TRBV20-1, the J call TRBJ2-7, with 10 positions matching TRBD2. V lost 2 bases, J lost 5 bases, and 3 bases stayed unmatched. The CDR3 is 13 amino acids. CDR1 DFQATT and CDR2 SNEGSKA come from the germline V gene (reference sequence). The CDR3 here is CSARPSGRDEQYF. The CDR3 bases are TGCAGTGCTAGACCTAGCGGGAGAGACGAGCAGTACTTC.

The chain uses TRBV20-1 and TRBJ1-6; possible D gene TRBD1, 5 bases. Germline CDR1 is DFQATT and CDR2 is SNEGSKA (reference sequence). The V end lost 6 bases, the J end lost 0 bases, and 12 bases lay between the germline ends. This CDR3 spans 15 amino acids. The CDR3 DNA sequence: TGCAGTGCAAATCAGGGTAGCTCCTATAATTCACCCCTCCACTTT. The encoded protein is CSANQGSSYNSPLHF.

The chain links TRBV20-1 to TRBJ2-1, with D possibly matching TRBD1 (6 bases). V gave up 0 bases and J gave up 0 bases, with 18 bases separating them. The CDR3 has 18 residues. From germline, CDR1 is DFQATT and CDR2 SNEGSKA (reference sequence). The DNA for the CDR3 is TGCAGTGCTAGAGATAGGCAGGGGAAAAAAAGCTCCTACAATGAGCAGTTCTTC. Amino acid sequence: CSARDRQGKKSSYNEQFF.

This rearrangement joins TRBV7-2 to TRBJ2-7; 9 bases match TRBD2. The CDR3 consists of 14 residues. Germline assignment: CDR1 SGHTA and CDR2 FQGNSA. V shed 8 bases and J 3 bases; nucleotides not matched to a gene: 8. In nucleotides, the CDR3 is TGTGCCAGCGGACGAGCGGGAGGATACTACGAGCAGTACTTC. It yields the protein CASGRAGGYYEQYF.